The 25 T cell receptor beta chains below were found in one sample sequenced in a study of T cell repertoires in cytomegalovirus infection. Each CDR3 protein gets one entry after TCRdb re-called the reads with MiXCR. Here the sample spans about 310,000 distinct CDR3 sequences, 20% to 25% being singletons. The antigens these receptors bind are not known. Sequenced here: cultured PBMCs, sampled from culture after CMV antigen stimulation. These receptors were obtained from a human donor in good health (CMV status not recorded). Some clones in this sample may be carry-over from other donors' samples.

The chain combines TRBV11-3 with TRBJ1-1; D perhaps matches TRBD1 (6 bases). V was pared by 8 bases and J by 5 bases, with 21 bases between. The CDR3 runs 15 residues. Germline loops: CDR1 SGHNT, CDR2 YENEEA. In DNA, the CDR3 is TGTGCCAGCGAATTAGAACAGGGAGGTGGGACTGAAGCTTTCTTT. This codes for CASELEQGGGTEAFF.

This clonotype was found a few times. This chain connects TRBV7-9 to TRBJ2-7; a weak D match, TRBD2 (6 bases). Trimming took off 3 bases at V and 5 bases at J, with 11 bases between the two ends. CDR1 and CDR2 (germline): SEHNR, FQNEAQ (reference sequence). This CDR3 contains 13 residues. In nucleotides, the CDR3 is TGTGCCAGCAGCTTTACGGGAGTACACGAGCAGTACGTC. It yields the protein CASSFTGVHEQYV.

This clonotype was counted at least ten times. The chain links TRBV7-2 to TRBJ2-5, with TRBD2 as a possible D gene (6 bases). This CDR3 spans 12 amino acids. Germline CDR1 SGHTA, CDR2 FQGNSA. Trimming pared 5 bases from V and 5 bases from J, leaving 9 bases between. CDR3 nucleotides: TGTGCCAGCAGCCGGGAGTTGGAGACCCAGTACTTC. This sequence encodes CASSRELETQYF.

The rearrangement uses TRBV20-1 and TRBJ2-7; D ambiguous. This CDR3 is built from 13 residues. Trimming took 6 bases from V and 2 from J, leaving 14 bases between them. The germline gives CDR1 DFQATT, CDR2 SNEGSKA (reference sequence). For the CDR3, the DNA is TGCAGTGCCCCAACCACCGGAACCTACGAGCAGTACTTC. Translation: CSAPTTGTYEQYF.

V is TRBV11-2 and J is TRBJ1-1, with D perhaps TRBD1 (5 bases). This CDR3 contains 15 residues. Between the trimmed V and J ends, which lost 6 bases and 3 bases, there was a span of 17 bases. Germline CDR1 reads SGHAT; CDR2 reads FQNNGV. The CDR3 region is CASSSILGRDTEAFF. CDR3 nucleotides: TGTGCCAGCAGTTCGATTTTGGGCAGGGACACTGAAGCTTTCTTT.

V usage is TRBV5-6 and J usage is TRBJ2-1, with D possibly matching TRBD2 (6 bases). CDR3 length equals 16 residues. The V end lost 2 bases, the J end lost 4 bases, and 16 bases lay between the germline ends. Per the germline V gene, CDR1 is SGHDT and CDR2 is YYEEEE. This CDR3 reads CASSLFSGRFYNEQFF. The CDR3, as DNA: TGTGCCAGCAGCTTATTCAGCGGGCGTTTTTACAATGAGCAGTTCTTC. Full variable domain (outside the CDR3, taken from reference TRBV5-6 and TRBJ2-1): DAGVTQSPTHLIKTRGQQVTLRCSPKSGHDTVSWYQQALGQGPQFIFQYYEEEERQRGNFPDRFSGHQFPNYSSELNVNALLLGDSALYLCASSLFSGRFYNEQFFGPGTRLTVL.

The V call is TRBV23-1, the J call TRBJ2-7; TRBD1 might be the D (6 bases). TRBV23-1 is flagged as an ORF with uncertain function. V lost 6 bases to trimming and J lost 3 bases, with 21 bases between them. The CDR3 loop spans 16 amino acids. The CDR3 sequence: CASSDVQQGGVYEQYF. CDR3 nucleotide sequence: TGCGCCAGCAGCGATGTACAACAGGGTGGTGTCTACGAGCAGTACTTC.

V gene TRBV19 combines with J gene TRBJ1-1; no definite D call. CDR3 size: 13 residues. From germline, CDR1 is LNHDA and CDR2 SQIVND (reference sequence). V was shortened by 4 bases and J by 4 bases, with 10 bases between the two germline ends. The CDR3 sequence: CASSTTGITEAFF. The CDR3 DNA reads TGTGCCAGTAGTACTACGGGAATCACTGAAGCTTTCTTT. Full variable domain (missing parts from reference TRBV19 and TRBJ1-1): DGGITQSPKYLFRKEGQNVTLSCEQNLNHDAMYWYRQDPGQGLRLIYYSQIVNDFQKGDIAEGYSVSREKKESFPLTVTSAQKNPTAFYLCASSTTGITEAFFGQGTRLTVV.

A few counts support this clonotype. This CDR3 reads CSSRDTLAKNIQYF. Written as DNA, the CDR3 is TGCAGTTCACGGGACACACTAGCCAAAAACATTCAGTACTTC. The chain couples TRBV20-1 to TRBJ2-4; possibly TRBD1 for D (6 bases). V dropped 8 bases and J dropped 0 bases, with 14 bases sitting between them. CDR1 and CDR2 from the germline V gene are DFQATT and SNEGSKA (reference sequence). This CDR3 region has 14 residues.

This clonotype was seen only a few times. The chain uses TRBV12-3 or TRBV12-4 and TRBJ2-2; the D gene is possibly TRBD2 (5 bases). This CDR3 is built from 16 residues. V dropped 4 bases and J dropped 0 bases, with 12 bases sitting between them. The CDR3 nucleotides read TGTGCCAGCAGTTCCGCGGCGGGTGCGAACACCGGGGAGCTGTTTTTT. As protein: CASSSAAGANTGELFF.

The rearrangement links TRBV6-1 to TRBJ2-1; the D is unclear. V lost 6 bases to trimming and J lost 7 bases, with 13 bases between them. CDR3 length equals 13 residues. The V gene's germline CDR1 is MNHNS and CDR2 SASEGT. The CDR3 here is CASSPKGWNEQFF. The CDR3 DNA sequence: TGTGCCAGCAGCCCTAAAGGGTGGAATGAGCAGTTCTTC.

The chain is built from TRBV25-1 and TRBJ2-1; 9 bases line up with TRBD1. V gave up 9 bases and J gave up 8 bases; unmatched junction bases: 14. Germline CDR1 reads MGHDK; CDR2 reads SYGVNS. The CDR3 loop spans 15 amino acids. As DNA, the CDR3 is TGTGCCAGTGGCGGGGACAGGGAGAAAGTCCATGAGCAGTTCTTC. Translating gives CASGGDREKVHEQFF.

Only a few counts were recorded for this clonotype. The rearrangement uses TRBV11-2 and TRBJ2-5, with TRBD1 as a possible D gene (6 bases). The CDR3 is 15 residues long. Trimming pared 5 bases from V and 4 bases from J, leaving 17 bases between. The V gene's germline CDR1 is SGHAT and CDR2 FQNNGV. CDR3 DNA: TGTGCCAGCAGCCCAAACAGGGTAGGGGGAGAGACCCAGTACTTC. Translated: CASSPNRVGGETQYF.

This clonotype has ten or more counts. The rearrangement uses TRBV7-2 and TRBJ1-2; TRBD1 might be the D (6 bases). V was shortened by 5 bases and J by 8 bases, with 15 bases between the two germline ends. CDR1 and CDR2 (germline): SGHTA, FQGNSA. The CDR3 is 13 residues long. The CDR3 loop is CASSPRQGNGYTF. CDR3 DNA sequence: TGTGCCAGCAGCCCCCGGCAGGGGAACGGCTACACCTTC.

V gene TRBV12-3 or TRBV12-4 combines with J gene TRBJ2-1, with 10 bases lining up with TRBD2. The CDR3 contains 15 residues. V shed 7 bases, J shed 3 bases, and the junction held 6 bases outside the gene matches. The CDR3 sequence is CASIPTSGNYNEQFF. The CDR3 nucleotides are TGTGCCAGCATTCCTACTAGCGGGAACTACAATGAGCAGTTCTTC.

This clonotype occurred a few times. V usage is TRBV6-4 and J usage is TRBJ1-2, with 11 bases lining up with TRBD1. V trimming: 8 bases; J trimming: 7 bases; junction bases outside the gene matches: 12. The CDR3 length is 15 residues. Germline V gene data show CDR1 as MRHNA and CDR2 as SNTAGT. CDR3 region: CASPKLGQGAPGYTF. The CDR3 nucleotides read TGTGCCAGCCCCAAACTAGGACAGGGGGCGCCTGGCTACACCTTC.

V usage is TRBV4-3 and J usage is TRBJ2-3; 7 bases are a match to TRBD1. The ends lost 4 bases at V and 6 bases at J; junction bases unmatched: 4. CDR1 is LGHNA and CDR2 is YSLEER in the germline V gene. The CDR3 runs to 13 residues. The CDR3: CASSRARGDTQYF. DNA for the CDR3: TGCGCCAGCAGCCGGGCCAGGGGGGATACGCAGTATTTT.

The rearrangement joins TRBV6-2 or TRBV6-3 to TRBJ2-7; D is unclear. Germline CDR1 is MNHEY and CDR2 is SVGEGT. The CDR3 spans 16 residues. V gave up 0 bases and J gave up 4 bases, with 16 bases separating them. CDR3 coding DNA: TGTGCCAGCAGTTACTCGCTCGTTTTGGGGATTTACGAGCAGTACGTC. It specifies CASSYSLVLGIYEQYV.

This chain connects TRBV12-3 or TRBV12-4 to TRBJ2-2; D is unclear. The CDR3 length is 13 residues. V dropped 4 bases and J dropped 2 bases, with 5 bases sitting between them. CDR3 sequence (DNA): TGTGCCAGCAGTTGGGGTAACACCGGGGAGCTGTTTTTT. Translated: CASSWGNTGELFF.

This clonotype has ten or more counts. The chain couples TRBV4-3 to TRBJ2-5; D unclear. Germline V gives CDR1 LGHNA, CDR2 YSLEER. Between the trimmed V and J ends, which lost 0 bases and 5 bases, there was a span of 13 bases. This CDR3 spans 15 amino acids. In DNA, the CDR3 is TGCGCCAGCAGCCAAGATTTCGGGTCCTGGGAGACCCAGTACTTC. Translated, it gives CASSQDFGSWETQYF.

The chain joins TRBV4-3 to TRBJ2-5, with 11 bases identical to TRBD1. The CDR3 contains 16 residues. The J segment lost 4 bases and the V segment lost 0 bases, leaving 4 bases of the junction unmatched. The germline gives CDR1 LGHNA, CDR2 YSLEER. The CDR3 DNA is TGCGCCAGCAGCCAAGATCGGACAGGGGGCGGAGAGACCCAGTACTTC. Residues: CASSQDRTGGGETQYF.

The table lists this clonotype with a few counts. This rearrangement joins TRBV4-1 to TRBJ1-4, with D tentatively TRBD1 (5 bases). The CDR3 has 17 residues. Germline CDR1 MGHRA, CDR2 YSYEKL. V lost 1 base and J 5 bases, leaving 17 bases between the germline ends. The CDR3 is CASSQVAGTPENEKLFF. The CDR3 DNA sequence: TGCGCCAGCAGCCAAGTGGCTGGGACGCCGGAGAATGAAAAACTGTTTTTT.

This clonotype turned up a few times. The rearrangement links TRBV12-3 or TRBV12-4 to TRBJ2-1; D ambiguous. Trimming took off 3 bases at V and 8 bases at J, with 8 bases between the two ends. The CDR3 sequence is 12 residues long. The CDR3 is CASSFSWDEQFF. The CDR3 DNA follows: TGTGCCAGCAGTTTTAGTTGGGATGAGCAGTTCTTC.

The rearrangement uses TRBV5-3 and TRBJ1-2; D call uncertain. TRBV5-3 is flagged as an ORF with uncertain function. CDR3 length equals 15 residues. Trimming shortened V by 8 bases and J by 2 bases, and 19 bases separated the two germline ends. CDR3 residues: CASHVYGGVNYGYTF. DNA for the CDR3: TGTGCCAGCCATGTCTACGGTGGAGTAAACTATGGCTACACCTTC.

The J gene is TRBJ1-4, the V gene TRBV25-1; the D gene is possibly TRBD1 (6 bases). This CDR3 comprises 14 residues. Germline V gives CDR1 MGHDK, CDR2 SYGVNS. V was cut by 6 bases and J by 3 bases, with 11 bases left in between. The CDR3 DNA reads TGTGCCAGCAGCAGGACAGCTTCTAATGAAAAACTGTTTTTT. Translated: CASSRTASNEKLFF.